The entry below describes one T cell receptor (beta chain). Assay used: immunoSEQ multiplex PCR; TCRdb lists only in-frame clones, some missing. This table has around 180,000 clones, approximately 80% appearing once. This record comes from a study of blood T cell repertoires in COVID-19. CDR1 and CDR2 from the germline V gene are SGHTA and FQGNSA. Trimming took 1 base from V and 7 from J; bases not matched to a gene: 11. There are 16 residues in the CDR3. The V and J genes are TRBV7-2 and TRBJ1-2, with TRBD1 identical over 8 bases. The sequence came from a woman older than 75 with COVID-19, enrolled during active disease. Sequencing input: peripheral blood. The CDR3 protein is CASSLDHRQGAFGYTF. The CDR3 DNA sequence: TGTGCCAGCAGCTTAGATCATAGGCAGGGGGCTTTTGGCTACACCTTC.